The 8 T cell receptor beta chains reported below all come from one sample, sequenced in a study of T cells in Graves' hyperthyroidism and ophthalmopathy. What was amplified from RNA transcripts were TCR beta CDR3 regions. HTBI primers drove first-round RT-PCR of the TCR CDR3. TCRdb ran MiXCR on the multiplex PCR reads and lists one entry per CDR3 protein. The sample contains under 350,000 distinct CDR3 sequences, roughly 23% of which appear only once. The specimen was blood. The source of these receptors is a woman between 45 and 60 years old with Graves' hyperthyroidism.

This clonotype appeared a few times. V and J are TRBV28 and TRBJ1-2; a weak D match, TRBD1 (5 bases). Trimming removed 3 bases at V and 4 bases at J, with 9 bases between. The CDR3 runs 13 residues. CDR1 and CDR2 from the germline V gene are MDHEN and SYDVKM. Written as DNA, the CDR3 is TGTGCCAGCAGTTTGACAGTAATCTATGGCTACACCTTC. It is translated as CASSLTVIYGYTF.

This clonotype showed up just a few times. The chain is built from TRBV28 and TRBJ1-4; perhaps TRBD1 as D (6 bases). Germline V gene lookup returns CDR1 MDHEN and CDR2 SYDVKM. V lost 6 bases and J 8 bases, leaving 19 bases between the germline ends. The CDR3 is made up of 15 amino acids. The CDR3 here is CASRQITTGWEKLFF. The CDR3 coding sequence is TGTGCCAGCAGACAAATTACGACAGGTTGGGAAAAACTGTTTTTT.

This clonotype was counted many times. V is TRBV20-1 and J is TRBJ2-7; D may be TRBD2 (5 bases). Germline values: CDR1 DFQATT, CDR2 SNEGSKA (reference sequence). The CDR3 spans 14 residues. Trimming removed 5 bases from V and 5 bases from J, with 19 bases in between. The chain's CDR3 is CSAFVTGSLHEQYF. As DNA, the CDR3 is TGCAGTGCTTTCGTAACGGGAAGTCTCCACGAGCAGTACTTC.

This clonotype was seen at least ten times. The V gene is TRBV29-1, the J gene TRBJ2-1, with 7 bases fitting TRBD2. This CDR3 region has 12 residues. The germline V gene has CDR1 SQVTM and CDR2 ANQGSEA. The V and J ends lost 6 bases and 5 bases, in that order; junction bases with no gene match: 4. CDR3 DNA sequence: TGCAGCGTGGACGGACTAGACAATGAGCAGTTCTTC. Residues: CSVDGLDNEQFF.

The rearrangement uses TRBV2 and TRBJ2-5; 9 bases match TRBD2. CDR3 length: 14 residues. V lost 5 bases and J lost 3; bases outside the gene matches: 4. Per germline, CDR1 SNHLY and CDR2 FYNNEI. CDR3 loop: CASSFLAGKETQYF. CDR3 sequence (DNA): TGTGCCAGCAGTTTTCTAGCGGGAAAAGAGACCCAGTACTTC.

This clonotype was recorded at least ten times. J is TRBJ2-7 and V is TRBV20-1; 11 bases line up with TRBD1. The CDR3 is 13 amino acids. The J segment lost 3 bases and the V segment lost 3 bases, leaving 1 base of the junction unmatched. From germline, CDR1 is DFQATT and CDR2 SNEGSKA (reference sequence). Here the CDR3 reads CSASGTGGYEQYF. CDR3 nucleotide sequence: TGCAGTGCTAGCGGGACAGGGGGCTACGAGCAGTACTTC.

This clonotype came up many times. The chain uses TRBV7-9 and TRBJ2-3; D assignment may be TRBD1 or TRBD2 (6 bases each). Germline CDR1 reads SEHNR; CDR2 reads FQNEAQ (reference sequence). The CDR3 contains 15 residues. Trimming pared 0 bases from V and 6 bases from J, leaving 13 bases between. Written as DNA, the CDR3 is TGTGCCAGCAGCTTAGCGACGGGGGCATCGGATACGCAGTATTTT. Translating gives CASSLATGASDTQYF.

This clonotype was found many times. The rearrangement uses TRBV19 and TRBJ2-5, with 10 bases aligning to TRBD1. Germline CDR1 reads LNHDA; CDR2 reads SQIVND (reference sequence). The length of the CDR3 is 17 residues. J gave up 1 base and V 6 bases, and 11 bases lay outside the gene matches. CDR3 in DNA: TGTGCCAGTAGCCCTCTTTGGGGACAGGGGCCCCAAGAGACCCAGTACTTC. It translates to CASSPLWGQGPQETQYF.